The present entry profiles one TCR beta chain with its context. The CDR3 length is 13 residues. Germline V gene sequence: CDR1 MNHNY, CDR2 SVGAGI (reference sequence). V dropped 6 bases and J dropped 4; count of bases not matched to a gene: 4. The sample is drawn from a study of cytomegalovirus exposure and HLA in healthy donors. The PCR employed 60 Vbeta primers together with 13 Jbeta primers. Assay: immunoSEQ multiplex PCR; the TCRdb copy retains only in-frame clones and omits some. The data contain 100,000 to 150,000 clones, 80% of them singletons. The V gene is TRBV6-6, the J gene TRBJ2-3; 7 nucleotides match TRBD1. The source of this sequence is a man younger than 45 in good health and CMV-seropositive. Sequencing was carried out using PBMCs. CDR3 protein: CASRTQGADTQYF. The CDR3 region has the DNA TGTGCCAGCAGGACCCAGGGGGCAGATACGCAGTATTTT.